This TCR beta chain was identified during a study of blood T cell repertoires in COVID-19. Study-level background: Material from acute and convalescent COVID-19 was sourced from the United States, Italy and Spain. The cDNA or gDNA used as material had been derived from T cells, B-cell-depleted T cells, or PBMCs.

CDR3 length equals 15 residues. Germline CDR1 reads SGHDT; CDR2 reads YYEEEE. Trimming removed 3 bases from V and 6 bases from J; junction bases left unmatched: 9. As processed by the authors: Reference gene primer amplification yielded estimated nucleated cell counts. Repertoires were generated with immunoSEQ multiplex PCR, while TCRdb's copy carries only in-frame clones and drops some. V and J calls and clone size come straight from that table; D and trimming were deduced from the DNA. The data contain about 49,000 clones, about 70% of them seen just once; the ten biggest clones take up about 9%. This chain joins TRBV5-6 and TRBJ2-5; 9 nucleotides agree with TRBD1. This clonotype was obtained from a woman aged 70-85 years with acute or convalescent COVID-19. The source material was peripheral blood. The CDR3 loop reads CASSSPGTGTQTQYF. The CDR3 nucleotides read TGTGCCAGCAGCTCTCCCGGGACAGGGACACAGACCCAGTACTTC.